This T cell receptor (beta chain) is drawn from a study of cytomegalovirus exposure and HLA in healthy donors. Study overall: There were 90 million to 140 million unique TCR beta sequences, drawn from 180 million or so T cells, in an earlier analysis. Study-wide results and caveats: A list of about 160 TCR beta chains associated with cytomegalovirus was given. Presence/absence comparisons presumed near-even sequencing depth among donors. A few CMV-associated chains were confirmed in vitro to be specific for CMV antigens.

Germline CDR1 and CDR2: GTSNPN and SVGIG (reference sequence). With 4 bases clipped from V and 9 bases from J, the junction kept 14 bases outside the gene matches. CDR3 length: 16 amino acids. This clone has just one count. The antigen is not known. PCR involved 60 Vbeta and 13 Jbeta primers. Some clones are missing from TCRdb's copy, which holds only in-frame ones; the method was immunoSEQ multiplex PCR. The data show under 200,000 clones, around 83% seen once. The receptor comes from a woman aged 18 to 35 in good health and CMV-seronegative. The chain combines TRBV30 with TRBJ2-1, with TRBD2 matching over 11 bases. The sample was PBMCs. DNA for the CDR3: TGTGCCTGGACAGGGGGGGAGCTAGCGGGAGGCGGTGAGCAGTTCTTC. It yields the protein CAWTGGELAGGGEQFF.